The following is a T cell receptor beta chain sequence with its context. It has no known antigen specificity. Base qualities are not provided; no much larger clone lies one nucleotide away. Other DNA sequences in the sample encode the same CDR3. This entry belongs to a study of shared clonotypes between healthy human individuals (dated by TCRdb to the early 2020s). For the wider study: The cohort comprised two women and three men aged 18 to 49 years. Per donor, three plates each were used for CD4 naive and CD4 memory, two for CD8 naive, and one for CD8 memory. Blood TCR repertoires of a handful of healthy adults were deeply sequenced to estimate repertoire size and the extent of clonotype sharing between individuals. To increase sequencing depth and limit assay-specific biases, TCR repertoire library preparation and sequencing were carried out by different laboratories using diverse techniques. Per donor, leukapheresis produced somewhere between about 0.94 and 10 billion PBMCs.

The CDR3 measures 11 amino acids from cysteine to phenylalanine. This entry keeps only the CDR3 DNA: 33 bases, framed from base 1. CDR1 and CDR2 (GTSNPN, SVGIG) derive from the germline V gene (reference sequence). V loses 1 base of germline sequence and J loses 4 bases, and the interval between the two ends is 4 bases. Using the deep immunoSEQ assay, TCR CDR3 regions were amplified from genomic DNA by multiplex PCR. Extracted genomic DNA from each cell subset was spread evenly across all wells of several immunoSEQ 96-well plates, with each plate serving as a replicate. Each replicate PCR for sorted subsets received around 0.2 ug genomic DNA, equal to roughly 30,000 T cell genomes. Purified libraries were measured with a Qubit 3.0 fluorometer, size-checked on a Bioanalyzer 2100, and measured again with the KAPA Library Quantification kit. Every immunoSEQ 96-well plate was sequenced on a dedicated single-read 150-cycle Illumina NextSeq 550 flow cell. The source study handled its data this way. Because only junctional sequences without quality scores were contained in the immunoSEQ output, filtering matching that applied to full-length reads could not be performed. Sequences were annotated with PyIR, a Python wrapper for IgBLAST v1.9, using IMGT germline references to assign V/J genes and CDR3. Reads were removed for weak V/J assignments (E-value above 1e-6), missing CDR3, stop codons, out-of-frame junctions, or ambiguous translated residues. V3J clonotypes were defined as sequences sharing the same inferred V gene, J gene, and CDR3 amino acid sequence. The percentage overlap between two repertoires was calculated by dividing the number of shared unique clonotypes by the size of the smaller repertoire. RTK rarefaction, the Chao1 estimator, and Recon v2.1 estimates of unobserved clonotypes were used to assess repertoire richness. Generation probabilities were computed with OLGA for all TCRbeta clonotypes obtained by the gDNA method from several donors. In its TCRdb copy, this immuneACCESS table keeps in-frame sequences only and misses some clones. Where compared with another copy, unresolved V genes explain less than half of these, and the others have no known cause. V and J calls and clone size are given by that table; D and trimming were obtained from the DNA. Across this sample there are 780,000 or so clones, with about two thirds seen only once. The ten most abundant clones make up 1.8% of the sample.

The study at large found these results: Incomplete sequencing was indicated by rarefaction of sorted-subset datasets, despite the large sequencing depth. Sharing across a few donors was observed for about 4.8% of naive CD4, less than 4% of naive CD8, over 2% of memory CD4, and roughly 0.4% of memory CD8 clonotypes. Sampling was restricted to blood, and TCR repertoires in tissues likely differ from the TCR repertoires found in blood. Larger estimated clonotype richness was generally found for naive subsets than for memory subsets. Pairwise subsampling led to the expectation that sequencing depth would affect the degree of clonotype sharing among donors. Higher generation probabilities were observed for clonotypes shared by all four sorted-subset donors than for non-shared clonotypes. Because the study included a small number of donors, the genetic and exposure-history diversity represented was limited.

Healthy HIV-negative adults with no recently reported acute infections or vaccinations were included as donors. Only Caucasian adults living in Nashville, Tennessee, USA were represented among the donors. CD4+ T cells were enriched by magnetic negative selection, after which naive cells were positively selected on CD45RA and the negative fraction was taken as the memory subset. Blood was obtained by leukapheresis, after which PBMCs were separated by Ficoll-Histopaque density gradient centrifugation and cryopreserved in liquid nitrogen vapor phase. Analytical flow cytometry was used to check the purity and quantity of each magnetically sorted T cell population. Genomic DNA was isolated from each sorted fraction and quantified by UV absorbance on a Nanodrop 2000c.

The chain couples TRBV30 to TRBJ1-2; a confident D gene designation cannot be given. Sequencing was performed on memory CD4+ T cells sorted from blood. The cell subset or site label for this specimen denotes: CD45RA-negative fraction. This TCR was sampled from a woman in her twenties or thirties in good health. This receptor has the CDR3 CAWSALYGYTF. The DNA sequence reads TGTGCCTGGAGTGCGCTCTATGGCTACACCTTC.